This passage covers 30 T cell receptor beta chains from one sample sequenced in a study of regulatory T cells in long-lasting Graves disease. Sequencing libraries for TCR beta were prepared with iRepertoire HTBI primers and Arm-PCR of CDR3 regions. One entry per CDR3 protein, called by TCRdb with MiXCR from the multiplex PCR reads. The sample has over 350,000 distinct CDR3 sequences; roughly 15% are singletons. Regarding time point: newly diagnosed GD, antithyroid drugs for less than 3 months. There was RNA extracted from PBMCs, and the TCR library was made from it. This sample also appeared in a second study, on T cells in Graves' hyperthyroidism and ophthalmopathy.

The starting material was peripheral blood mononuclear cells (PBMCs), obtained at new diagnosis, from a patient treated with antithyroid drugs. The source is a woman in her forties with Graves disease.

This clonotype was seen many times. The chain links TRBV29-1 to TRBJ2-3; 8 bases are shared with TRBD2. Per germline, CDR1 SQVTM and CDR2 ANQGSEA. V lost 4 bases, J lost 4 bases, and 7 bases stayed unmatched. The CDR3 spans 14 residues. The CDR3 sequence is CSVVPGLEADTQYF. The CDR3 region has the DNA TGCAGCGTTGTCCCGGGACTAGAGGCAGATACGCAGTATTTT.

This clonotype appeared many times. The V call is TRBV12-3 or TRBV12-4, the J call TRBJ2-7, with D perhaps TRBD2 (6 bases). The CDR3 totals 12 residues. V was clipped by 6 bases and J by 1 base, with 7 bases between them. DNA of the CDR3: TGTGCCAGCAGGGGGGGATCCTACGAGCAGTACTTC. It specifies CASRGGSYEQYF.

In this sample, this clonotype turned up many times. The chain recombines TRBV10-3 with TRBJ1-5, with 10 bases that match TRBD1. This CDR3 has 16 amino acids. V shed 3 bases and J 6 bases; nucleotides not matched to a gene: 8. Germline V gives CDR1 ENHRY, CDR2 SYGVKD. CDR3 residues: CAISDLDRGLSQPQHF. CDR3 coding DNA: TGTGCCATCAGTGACCTTGACAGGGGGCTAAGTCAGCCCCAGCATTTT.

This clonotype came up a few times. The chain has TRBV20-1 and TRBJ2-1, with 8 bases matching TRBD2. The CDR3 loop spans 12 amino acids. Trimming at V came to 7 bases and at J to 6 bases, leaving 5 bases not matched to a gene. CDR1 and CDR2 (germline): DFQATT, SNEGSKA (reference sequence). As DNA, the CDR3 is TGCAGTGGGGGGACTAGGGGCAATGAGCAGTTCTTC. Amino acids: CSGGTRGNEQFF.

This clonotype occurred many times. The CDR3 coding sequence is TGTGCCAGCAGGACTGGACTAATACTACAATCTAGCACAGATACGCAGTATTTT. Translating gives CASRTGLILQSSTDTQYF. The chain couples TRBV28 to TRBJ2-3; D perhaps matches TRBD2 (6 bases). The germline V gene has CDR1 MDHEN and CDR2 SYDVKM. V shed 6 bases and J shed 0 bases, with 22 bases lying between them. The CDR3 is 18 residues long. Based on the CDR3 plus reference TRBV28 and TRBJ2-3, the full variable domain is DVKVTQSSRYLVKRTGEKVFLECVQDMDHENMFWYRQDPGLGLRLIYFSYDVKMKEKGDIPEGYSVSREKKERFSLILESASTNQTSMYLCASRTGLILQSSTDTQYFGPGTRLTVL.

Concerning this clonotype itself: A far larger clone is only one base removed, so a read error is likely. This sequence joins TRBV7-9 and TRBJ2-4, with D tentatively TRBD2 (7 bases). The DNA end is more similar to TRBJ2-1, so the J call may be wrong. The CDR3 covers 14 residues. Germline-derived CDR1 and CDR2 are SEHNR and FQNEAQ (reference sequence). The chain's CDR3 is CAGSEITGGRVQFF. CDR3 DNA sequence: TGTGCCGGCAGCGAAATAACCGGGGGGCGCGTGCAGTTCTTC.

This clonotype was seen many times. The chain combines TRBV14 with TRBJ1-2, with unresolved D. CDR1 and CDR2 (germline): SGHDN, FVKESK. The CDR3 has 14 residues. V was clipped by 1 base and J by 1 base, with 7 bases between them. CDR3 nucleotides: TGTGCCAGCAGCCAAGTACTAGTTAACTATGGCTACACCTTC. Protein sequence: CASSQVLVNYGYTF.

This clonotype was recorded only once. The chain employs TRBV6-5 and TRBJ1-3, with D perhaps TRBD1 (5 bases). This CDR3 is 13 amino acids long. V was shortened by 2 bases and J by 4 bases, with 6 bases between the two germline ends. The V gene's germline CDR1 is MNHEY and CDR2 SVGAGI. CDR3 bases: TGTGCCAGCAGTTACAGGGGAGGAAACACCATATATTTT. This sequence encodes CASSYRGGNTIYF.

At least ten counts were recorded for this clonotype. The CDR3 region is CASSLGGLANEQYF. CDR3 bases: TGTGCCAGCAGCTTAGGAGGACTAGCCAACGAGCAGTACTTC. The genes are TRBV7-2 and TRBJ2-7, with 8 bases that match TRBD2. After removal of 1 base from V and 5 bases from J, the junction contained 4 bases not matched to a gene. Germline lookup yields CDR1 SGHTA and CDR2 FQGNSA. The CDR3 loop spans 14 amino acids. Together with reference TRBV7-2 and TRBJ2-7, the CDR3 gives the full variable domain: GAGVSQSPSNKVTEKGKDVELRCDPISGHTALYWYRQSLGQGLEFLIYFQGNSAPDKSGLPSDRFSAERTGGSVSTLTIQRTQQEDSAVYLCASSLGGLANEQYFGPGTRLTVT.

This clonotype was detected only a few times. Being one base from a much bigger clone, this may be a read error. The J gene is TRBJ2-5, the V gene TRBV11-3; D possibly uses TRBD1 or TRBD2 (5 bases each). Germline-derived CDR1 and CDR2 are SGHNT and YENEEA. This CDR3 is built from 14 residues. In DNA, the CDR3 is TGTGCCGGCAGCTTAGTGGGGGATCGACAGACCCAGTACTTC. Translation: CAGSLVGDRQTQYF.

This chain joins TRBV12-3 or TRBV12-4 and TRBJ1-2; D possibly corresponds to TRBD1 (5 bases). V was pared by 5 bases and J by 0 bases, with 13 bases between. The CDR3 consists of 15 residues. The CDR3 nucleotides read TGTGCCAGCAGTCCTAGCGGGACTCCTAACTATGGCTACACCTTC. Translated, it gives CASSPSGTPNYGYTF.

This clonotype was recorded at least ten times. V gene TRBV7-2 combines with J gene TRBJ1-1; TRBD1 aligns across 7 bases. Germline V gene lookup returns CDR1 SGHTA and CDR2 FQGNSA. V shed 5 bases, J shed 0 bases, and the junction held 6 bases outside the gene matches. This CDR3 comprises 15 residues. The DNA of the CDR3 is TGTGCCAGCAGCACTACGGGACAGCTGAACACTGAAGCTTTCTTT. Its protein is CASSTTGQLNTEAFF. Complete variable domain (other parts from reference TRBV7-2 and TRBJ1-1): GAGVSQSPSNKVTEKGKDVELRCDPISGHTALYWYRQSLGQGLEFLIYFQGNSAPDKSGLPSDRFSAERTGGSVSTLTIQRTQQEDSAVYLCASSTTGQLNTEAFFGQGTRLTVV.

This clonotype was counted many times. CDR3 loop: CASSARIDYEQYF. The CDR3 nucleotides are TGTGCCAGCAGCGCCCGGATAGACTACGAGCAGTACTTC. The chain has TRBV11-1 and TRBJ2-7, with D hard to call. V gave up 5 bases and J gave up 3 bases, with 11 bases separating them. Germline CDR1 reads SGHAT; CDR2 reads FQDESV (reference sequence). The CDR3 totals 13 residues.

This clonotype was found a few times. This chain joins TRBV29-1 and TRBJ2-2; a weak D match, TRBD2 (7 bases). Germline V gives CDR1 SQVTM, CDR2 ANQGSEA. This CDR3 region has 13 residues. Trimming took off 8 bases at V and 3 bases at J, with 13 bases between the two ends. CDR3 residues: CSSKGGDTGELFF. Written as DNA, the CDR3 is TGCAGCTCAAAGGGGGGGGACACCGGGGAGCTGTTTTTT.

Worth noting for this clonotype: A much more abundant neighbour one base away suggests this may be a read error. The V call is TRBV11-2, the J call TRBJ1-3, with D tentatively TRBD1 (6 bases). V lost 5 bases and J 2 bases, leaving 16 bases between the germline ends. This CDR3 is 16 amino acids long. Germline assignment: CDR1 SGHAT and CDR2 FQNNGV. This CDR3 reads CASSNPQGATGNTIYF. The CDR3, as DNA: TGTGCCAGCAGCAACCCACAGGGAGCGACTGGAAACACCATATATTTT. Full variable domain (rest looked up from reference TRBV11-2 and TRBJ1-3): EAGVAQSPRYKIIEKRQSVAFWCNPISGHATLYWYQQILGQGPKLLIQFQNNGVVDDSQLPKDRFSAERLKGVDSTLKIQPAKLEDSAVYLCASSNPQGATGNTIYFGEGSWLTVV.

This clonotype was seen ten or more times. The chain employs TRBV11-2 and TRBJ1-2; 9 positions match TRBD1. Germline V gives CDR1 SGHAT, CDR2 FQNNGV. There are 12 residues in the CDR3. J lost 7 bases, V lost 5 bases, and 2 bases had no gene match. The CDR3 spells CASSEDRGGYTF. As DNA, the CDR3 is TGTGCCAGCAGCGAGGACAGGGGTGGCTACACCTTC.

A note on this clonotype: A read error may explain this, as a much larger clone is one base away. The gene calls are TRBV5-1 and TRBJ2-1; D is unclear. Germline V gene sequence: CDR1 SGHRS, CDR2 YFSETQ. The CDR3 extends over 14 amino acids. V lost 3 bases and J 8 bases, leaving 15 bases between the germline ends. This CDR3 is CASSSRWVADEQFF. CDR3 DNA: TGCGCCAGCAGCTCGCGGTGGGTGGCTGATGAGCAGTTCTTC.

This clonotype was observed a few times. The chain couples TRBV5-1 to TRBJ2-5, with 9 bases that match TRBD1. CDR3 length: 14 residues. V trimming: 2 bases; J trimming: 5 bases; junction bases outside the gene matches: 4. Germline CDR1 reads SGHRS; CDR2 reads YFSETQ. The CDR3 DNA follows: TGCGCCAGCAGCTTTTGGGACAGGGTTGAGACCCAGTACTTC. It translates to CASSFWDRVETQYF.

The sample holds a few counts of this clonotype. The rearrangement joins TRBV10-3 to TRBJ2-7, with 9 bases fitting TRBD2. Germline CDR1 reads ENHRY; CDR2 reads SYGVKD. V trimming: 6 bases; J trimming: 3 bases; junction bases outside the gene matches: 6. This CDR3 spans 14 amino acids. In nucleotides, the CDR3 is TGTGCCATCAGCACCGGGACTAGCTTCTACGAGCAGTACTTC. Protein sequence: CAISTGTSFYEQYF.

V usage is TRBV12-3 or TRBV12-4 and J usage is TRBJ1-6; TRBD1 agrees at 7 bases. V was clipped by 3 bases and J by 6 bases; unmatched bases: 5. CDR3 length: 15 residues. The CDR3 here is CASSFGRGANSPLHF. CDR3 nucleotides: TGTGCCAGCAGTTTCGGCAGGGGGGCTAATTCACCCCTCCACTTT.

This clonotype has a count of ten or more. The V gene is TRBV2, the J gene TRBJ1-1, with 8 positions matching TRBD1. Unmatched junction bases numbered 6, after V lost 4 bases and J lost 8 bases. Germline lookup yields CDR1 SNHLY and CDR2 FYNNEI. CDR3 length equals 13 residues. Written as DNA, the CDR3 is TGTGCCAGCAGTGTGCTCCAGGGGGCGGAAGCTTTCTTT. Its translation is CASSVLQGAEAFF.

The table lists this clonotype with a few counts. J is TRBJ2-4 and V is TRBV6-1; maybe TRBD1 (6 bases). Germline lookup yields CDR1 MNHNS and CDR2 SASEGT. The CDR3 has 16 amino acids. V lost 5 bases to trimming and J lost 6 bases, with 20 bases between them. CDR3 bases: TGTGCCAGCAGTCCCGGGATCCCTAGGGGGAGAAACATTCAGTACTTC. Translating gives CASSPGIPRGRNIQYF.

This clonotype was seen ten or more times. The chain employs TRBV6-1 and TRBJ1-5, with 10 nucleotides matching TRBD1. Trimming removed 8 bases from V and 12 bases from J; junction bases left unmatched: 16. Germline-derived CDR1 and CDR2 are MNHNS and SASEGT. The length of the CDR3 is 15 residues. CDR3 nucleotides: TGTGCCAGCGAAGGGACAGGGGTGTGGAAGGCCCTCCAGCATTTT. Protein product: CASEGTGVWKALQHF.

This clonotype has only one observation. This likely traces to a read error, being one base from a far larger clone. V and J are TRBV7-9 and TRBJ2-5, with unresolved D. V was pared by 5 bases and J by 5 bases, with 18 bases between. Germline CDR1 is SEHNR and CDR2 is FQNEAQ (reference sequence). This CDR3 has 15 amino acids. The CDR3 region is CASSLGVLMMETQYF. The CDR3, as DNA: TGTGCCAGCAGCCTAGGTGTCCTCATGATGGAGACCCAGTACTTC.

V and J are TRBV29-1 and TRBJ1-1, with D possibly TRBD1 on 5 matching bases. The CDR3 has 12 amino acids. Between the trimmed V and J ends, which lost 5 bases and 0 bases, there was a span of 7 bases. In germline, CDR1 is SQVTM, CDR2 ANQGSEA. The CDR3 is CSVRQMNTEAFF. The DNA for the CDR3 is TGCAGCGTTAGACAGATGAACACTGAAGCTTTCTTT.

This clonotype was found a few times. V usage is TRBV11-1 and J usage is TRBJ1-6, with a weak D call TRBD1 (5 bases). The V end was cut by 3 bases, the J end by 5 bases, with 8 bases between. CDR1 and CDR2 (germline): SGHAT, FQDESV (reference sequence). CDR3 size: 14 residues. The CDR3 spells CASSLGQNNSPLHF. The CDR3 nucleotides are TGTGCCAGCAGCTTGGGGCAGAATAATTCACCCCTCCACTTT.

This clonotype was found a few times. V is TRBV6-2 or TRBV6-3 and J is TRBJ2-5; D is perhaps TRBD2 (6 bases). Between the trimmed V and J ends, which lost 7 bases and 2 bases, there was a span of 11 bases. The CDR3 covers 13 residues. Germline V lookup: CDR1 MNHEY, CDR2 SVGEGT. The CDR3 sequence: CASIVGGQETQYF. Here the CDR3 DNA reads TGTGCCAGCATAGTTGGAGGGCAAGAGACCCAGTACTTC.

This clonotype was seen repeatedly, ten times or more. The V and J genes are TRBV9 and TRBJ2-7; D perhaps matches TRBD2 (6 bases). The CDR3 is made up of 15 amino acids. Trimming left V 4 bases short and J 4 bases short, with 18 bases between. Germline CDR1 and CDR2: SGDLS and YYNGEE. The CDR3 DNA reads TGTGCCAGCAGCCCCAGAGGGGAGGTTGGGTACGAGCAGTACTTC. It yields the protein CASSPRGEVGYEQYF.

This clonotype has a count of ten or more. The chain employs TRBV28 and TRBJ1-2; D remains unclear. The CDR3 consists of 12 residues. Germline CDR1 reads MDHEN; CDR2 reads SYDVKM. The V end was cut by 4 bases, the J end by 3 bases, with 6 bases between. The CDR3 sequence: CASSYGDYGYTF. The CDR3 DNA reads TGTGCCAGCAGTTACGGAGACTATGGCTACACCTTC.

There are many counts of this clonotype. The chain has TRBV7-6 and TRBJ2-1; the match to TRBD2 covers 10 bases. CDR3 length: 17 residues. Germline V gives CDR1 SGHVS, CDR2 FNYEAQ. J gave up 5 bases and V 5 bases, and 12 bases lay outside the gene matches. In nucleotides, the CDR3 is TGTGCCAGCAGCCCATCCTTACTAGCGGGACTCGACAATGAGCAGTTCTTC. Translation gives CASSPSLLAGLDNEQFF.